This T cell receptor beta chain was identified during a study of vaccination effects on CD4 cells after COVID-19. The CDR3 is 15 amino acids. Trimming took 4 bases from V and 1 from J, leaving 10 bases between them. Pools of viral peptides were used by the ViraFEST assay to expand antigen-specific CD4+ T cells ahead of sequencing. CD4+ T cell isolation took place after nine to eleven days of culture. Vaccinated participants had no history of SARS-CoV-2 infection and tested negative for nucleocapsid antibodies. Libraries were prepared by immunoSEQ multiplex PCR; TCRdb keeps only in-frame clonotypes and omits some of them. This sample has about 55,000 clones, with under 75% found just once. This clone has just a few counts. Its target is unknown.

The chain links TRBV23-1 to TRBJ2-2; D ambiguous. TRBV23-1 is assigned to the ORF class and has an uncertain function. This TCR came from a human donor who received a COVID-19 vaccine. The material was CD4+ T cells from PBMCs cultured with SARS-CoV-2 spike peptides, obtained before COVID-19 vaccination. Here the CDR3 reads CASSPVTKNTGELFF. The DNA of the CDR3 is TGCGCCAGCAGTCCAGTGACAAAGAACACCGGGGAGCTGTTTTTT.